This TCR beta chain derives from a study of blood T cell repertoires in COVID-19. Original methodology: Amplification of reference gene primers was used by the study to estimate nucleated cell counts. Assay: immunoSEQ multiplex PCR; the TCRdb copy retains only in-frame clones and omits some. Clonal size and the V and J genes are those of that table, whereas D and trimming came from the DNA. This table has approximately 96,000 clones, 85% to 95% appearing once. The CDR3 is 12 amino acids. Per germline, CDR1 SGHNT and CDR2 YENEEA. V lost 2 bases and J 8 bases, leaving 6 bases between the germline ends. This TCR was recovered from a man aged 60-69 years with acute or convalescent COVID-19. The source material was peripheral blood. The chain links TRBV11-3 to TRBJ2-2, with a weak D call TRBD1 (5 bases). The chain's CDR3 is CASSLRTGELFF. CDR3 bases: TGTGCCAGCAGCTTACGGACAGGGGAGCTGTTTTTT.